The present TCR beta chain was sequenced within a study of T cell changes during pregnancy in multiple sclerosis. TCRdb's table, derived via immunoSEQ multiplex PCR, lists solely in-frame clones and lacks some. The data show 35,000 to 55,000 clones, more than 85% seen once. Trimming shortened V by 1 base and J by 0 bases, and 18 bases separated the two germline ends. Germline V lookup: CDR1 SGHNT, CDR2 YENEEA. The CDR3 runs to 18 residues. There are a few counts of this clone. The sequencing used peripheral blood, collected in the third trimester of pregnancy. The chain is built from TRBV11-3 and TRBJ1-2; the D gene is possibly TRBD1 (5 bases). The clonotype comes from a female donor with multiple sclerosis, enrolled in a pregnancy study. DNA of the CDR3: TGTGCCAGCAGCTTAGGCGACAGATTAAAGGGTACTAACTATGGCTACACCTTC. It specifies CASSLGDRLKGTNYGYTF. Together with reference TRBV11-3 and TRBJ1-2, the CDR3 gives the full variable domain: EAGVVQSPRYKIIEKKQPVAFWCNPISGHNTLYWYLQNLGQGPELLIRYENEEAVDDSQLPKDRFSAERLKGVDSTLKIQPAELGDSAVYLCASSLGDRLKGTNYGYTFGSGTRLTVV.